The clone carrying this TCR beta chain came up many times. Its antigen is unidentified. This entry is derived from a study of T cells in Graves' hyperthyroidism and ophthalmopathy. Overall study results and limits: Most thyroid-expanded clonotypes above 0.001 were also found in blood.

The germline gives CDR1 SGDLS, CDR2 YYNGEE. V shed 0 bases and J shed 0 bases, with 9 bases lying between them. The CDR3 sequence is 15 residues long. TCR beta CDR3 regions were amplified from RNA. When the TCR CDR3 underwent first-round RT-PCR, the HTBI primer set was used. TCRdb processed the multiplex PCR reads anew with MiXCR; each CDR3 protein has one entry. The sample consists of about 840,000 distinct CDR3 sequences, roughly 40% of them appearing once. Input material: blood. The V gene is TRBV9, the J gene TRBJ1-1; D is ambiguous. The TCR sequence derives from a man aged 18 to 29 with Graves' hyperthyroidism. Written as DNA, the CDR3 is TGTGCCAGCAGCGTAGAAGGGTACATGAACACTGAAGCTTTCTTT. It translates to CASSVEGYMNTEAFF.